This T cell receptor beta chain is drawn from a study of beta chain features in type 1 diabetes. Study results and limitations: Fewer junction insertions and more nucleotide deletions appeared in type 1 diabetes patients. Across all four CD4+ subsets, people with type 1 diabetes showed modestly shorter TCRB CDR3s. When cDNA is sequenced, cells with high TCR expression could be over-represented.

In its sample, this clone was seen a few times. Its antigen remains unidentified. Expressed TCRB transcripts got sequenced, as all isolated RNA was reverse transcribed. Generated by immunoSEQ multiplex PCR, the TCRdb table keeps only in-frame clones and is missing some. The sample lists 680,000 or so clones, roughly 13% occurring once. This TCR was recovered from a man younger than 35 with type 1 diabetes. Sample: naive CD4+ T cells from blood.

The CDR3 DNA reads as TGTGCCAGCAGTGACCCGGTAGCGGGGGGATCAGATACGCAGTATTTT. This translates into CASSDPVAGGSDTQYF. The rearrangement joins TRBV6-1 to TRBJ2-3; 10 positions agree with TRBD2. Germline V gives CDR1 MNHNS, CDR2 SASEGT. The trim removed 3 bases at V and 4 bases at J, leaving 7 bases unmatched. The CDR3 spans 16 residues.